This passage covers 22 T cell receptor beta chains from one sample sequenced in a study of relationships among human T cell subsets. Semiquantitative ARM-PCR amplified T cell receptor alpha and beta CDR3 regions from mRNA. ARM-PCR used tagged nested gene-specific primers, then communal superprimers for exponential amplification. TCRdb re-derived calls from the multiplex PCR reads in MiXCR, one entry per CDR3 protein. This sample has 3,000 to 4,000 distinct CDR3 sequences; 45% to 60% occur once, and the top ten carry under 3%. CD4+CD25-CD294+ Th2 cells were bead-selected for CD294 once CD4+CD56+ natural killer T cells were depleted. The sample was CD4+ Th2 cells sorted from blood. All receptors come from a man aged 35 to 55 in good health.

The chain has TRBV27 and TRBJ2-7; tentative D call: TRBD1 (6 bases). Germline V gene lookup returns CDR1 MNHEY and CDR2 SMNVEV (reference sequence). There are 13 residues in the CDR3. Trimming left V 6 bases short and J 0 bases short, with 9 bases between. CDR3 in amino acids: CASRRTASYEQYF. The DNA for the CDR3 is TGTGCCAGCAGAAGGACAGCCTCCTACGAGCAGTACTTC.

By its share, this clonotype is large (0.1 to 1%). The CDR3 region has the DNA TGTGCCAGCAGCCCGACTGCGAACACTGAAGCTTTCTTT. Residues: CASSPTANTEAFF. The chain is built from TRBV28 and TRBJ1-1; D not certain. With 6 bases removed from V and 1 base from J, the gap between germline ends came to 9 bases. The CDR3 length is 13 residues. The germline V gene has CDR1 MDHEN and CDR2 SYDVKM.

The chain is built from TRBV10-3 and TRBJ2-1, with D uncertain. V lost 3 bases to trimming and J lost 9 bases, with 9 bases between them. Germline values: CDR1 ENHRY, CDR2 SYGVKD. This CDR3 has 12 residues. CDR3 bases: TGTGCCATCAGTGATCAGGCGGCTGAGCAGTTCTTC. Its translation: CAISDQAAEQFF.

A few counts support this clonotype. The gene calls are TRBV29-1 and TRBJ2-3; 8 positions match TRBD1. The CDR3 totals 13 residues. The germline V gene has CDR1 SQVTM and CDR2 ANQGSEA. V was pared by 6 bases and J by 1 base, with 3 bases of the junction left unmatched. The CDR3 spells CSVETGGTDTQYF. CDR3 coding DNA: TGCAGCGTGGAGACAGGGGGCACAGATACGCAGTATTTT.

This clonotype has only a few counts. J is TRBJ2-3 and V is TRBV12-3 or TRBV12-4; D unclear. Deletions cut 3 bases from V and 1 base from J, with 14 bases between. The CDR3 is made up of 16 amino acids. The CDR3 here is CASSLGDSDRTDTQYF. In DNA, the CDR3 is TGTGCCAGCAGTTTGGGCGACTCTGACCGCACAGATACGCAGTATTTT.

There are a few counts of this clonotype. The rearrangement joins TRBV4-1 to TRBJ2-5, with D possibly matching TRBD1 (6 bases). Germline assignment: CDR1 MGHRA and CDR2 YSYEKL. The CDR3 consists of 14 residues. With 4 bases removed from V and 5 bases from J, the gap between germline ends came to 14 bases. The CDR3, as DNA: TGCGCCAGCAGCCGTACAGGGACCTACGAGACCCAGTACTTC. Translated, it gives CASSRTGTYETQYF.

V and J are TRBV27 and TRBJ1-2, with 7 positions matching TRBD1. The CDR3 totals 13 residues. With 4 bases clipped from V and 8 bases from J, the junction kept 7 bases outside the gene matches. The germline CDR1 and CDR2 sequences are MNHEY and SMNVEV (reference sequence). The DNA for the CDR3 is TGTGCCAGCAGTTCTAGACAGGGACGGGGCTACACCTTC. Its protein product is CASSSRQGRGYTF.

A note on this clonotype: A read error may produce the germline difference seen at one junction end. This sequence joins TRBV20-1 and TRBJ2-3; D perhaps matches TRBD2 (5 bases). The CDR3 loop spans 12 amino acids. Germline V gives CDR1 DFQATT, CDR2 SNEGSKA (reference sequence). The CDR3 bases are TGCGGTGCTAGCCCCCCAACAGATACGCAGTATTTT. Residues: CGASPPTDTQYF.

This clonotype has more than one count but fewer than ten. This sequence joins TRBV29-1 and TRBJ2-5, with 8 bases matching TRBD1. Germline values: CDR1 SQVTM, CDR2 ANQGSEA. V gave up 2 bases and J gave up 9 bases; unmatched junction bases: 11. The CDR3 contains 14 residues. Here the CDR3 reads CSVEPGDRRFSQYF. Written as DNA, the CDR3 is TGCAGCGTTGAACCAGGGGACAGGAGGTTCTCCCAGTACTTC.

The chain recombines TRBV29-1 with TRBJ1-1; no firm D call. The germline gives CDR1 SQVTM, CDR2 ANQGSEA. Between the trimmed V and J ends, which lost 1 base and 0 bases, there was a span of 9 bases. This CDR3 has 14 residues. The DNA of the CDR3 is TGCAGCGTTGAAGTCCCGTTCATGAACACTGAAGCTTTCTTT. Residues: CSVEVPFMNTEAFF.

This clonotype was found a few times. The chain couples TRBV5-1 to TRBJ2-5; TRBD2 matches 7 bases. V shed 0 bases and J 1 base; nucleotides not matched to a gene: 6. Germline CDR1 reads SGHRS; CDR2 reads YFSETQ. This CDR3 region has 16 residues. Written as DNA, the CDR3 is TGCGCCAGCAGCTTGGGAGCGGGGAGATCCCAAGAGACCCAGTACTTC. Encoded protein: CASSLGAGRSQETQYF.

The V and J genes are TRBV28 and TRBJ2-7, with 9 bases fitting TRBD2. With V trimmed by 11 bases and J by 1 base, 9 bases remained unmatched. The CDR3 spans 14 residues. CDR1 and CDR2 (germline): MDHEN, SYDVKM. As DNA, the CDR3 is TGTGCCTCCACGACTAGCGGCCGATCCTACGAGCAGTACTTC. The encoded protein is CASTTSGRSYEQYF.

This chain connects TRBV7-9 to TRBJ2-7, with 8 bases fitting TRBD1. CDR3 length: 14 amino acids. Trimming removed 2 bases from V and 5 bases from J; junction bases left unmatched: 5. Germline values: CDR1 SEHNR, CDR2 FQNEAQ (reference sequence). CDR3 region: CASSLRQGANEQYF. CDR3 DNA sequence: TGTGCCAGCAGCTTACGGCAGGGGGCTAACGAGCAGTACTTC. Full variable domain (remainder filled in from reference TRBV7-9 and TRBJ2-7): DTGVSQNPRHKITKRGQNVTFRCDPISEHNRLYWYRQTLGQGPEFLTYFQNEAQLEKSRLLSDRFSAERPKGSFSTLEIQRTEQGDSAMYLCASSLRQGANEQYFGPGTRLTVT.

The chain recombines TRBV10-3 with TRBJ2-7, with D possibly TRBD2 on 6 matching bases. CDR1 is ENHRY, CDR2 SYGVKD, per germline. The length of the CDR3 is 13 residues. Between the trimmed V and J ends, which lost 9 bases and 7 bases, there was a span of 19 bases. The CDR3 is CAMARDSGSEQYF. The CDR3 DNA reads TGTGCCATGGCCCGGGACTCCGGTAGTGAGCAGTACTTC.

This clonotype has only a few counts. This chain joins TRBV14 and TRBJ2-1; D perhaps matches TRBD2 (6 bases). The CDR3 totals 12 residues. V was cut by 8 bases and J by 7 bases, with 12 bases left in between. Germline V CDR1 and CDR2: SGHDN, FVKESK. The CDR3 DNA sequence: TGTGCCAGCGGGAGGAGGTGGAATGAGCAGTTCTTC. Translated: CASGRRWNEQFF.

V is TRBV10-3 and J is TRBJ2-5; 8 bases line up with TRBD1. The V segment lost 9 bases and the J segment 3 bases; nucleotides outside the gene matches: 6. Germline CDR1 ENHRY, CDR2 SYGVKD. This CDR3 has 13 residues. In DNA form, the CDR3 reads TGTGCCATTGCCCTGACAGGGGAAGAGACCCAGTACTTC. Translating it yields CAIALTGEETQYF.

The chain joins TRBV6-1 to TRBJ2-5; D ambiguous. Per the germline V gene, CDR1 is MNHNS and CDR2 is SASEGT. The CDR3 runs 14 residues. Trimming shortened V by 6 bases and J by 0 bases, and 11 bases separated the two germline ends. The CDR3 is CASRSRTDQETQYF. Here the CDR3 DNA reads TGTGCCAGCAGGTCGAGAACGGACCAAGAGACCCAGTACTTC.

CDR3 DNA: TGCGCCAGCAGCCAAGTCAACCTTATTGACACAGATACGCAGTATTTT. Protein product: CASSQVNLIDTDTQYF. This rearrangement joins TRBV4-1 to TRBJ2-3; D is unresolved. Germline V gene sequence: CDR1 MGHRA, CDR2 YSYEKL. V gave up 1 base and J gave up 2 bases, with 13 bases separating them. The CDR3 has 16 residues.

V usage is TRBV20-1 and J usage is TRBJ1-5, with D possibly being TRBD1 (5 bases). Germline V gene sequence: CDR1 DFQATT, CDR2 SNEGSKA (reference sequence). The CDR3 extends over 13 amino acids. V was shortened by 2 bases and J by 6 bases, with 11 bases between the two germline ends. CDR3 protein: CSARSSGGQPQHF. The CDR3 nucleotides read TGCAGTGCTAGATCCTCGGGGGGTCAGCCCCAGCATTTT.

The CDR3 protein is CASTRAMGTDTEAFF. CDR3 in DNA: TGTGCCAGCACCCGGGCGATGGGTACGGACACTGAAGCTTTCTTT. The chain joins TRBV2 to TRBJ1-1; no firm D call. Trimming cost V 7 bases and J 3 bases, with 18 bases left between them. The CDR3 is made up of 15 amino acids. Germline CDR1 and CDR2: SNHLY and FYNNEI. The full variable domain, its missing parts supplied by reference TRBV2 and TRBJ1-1, is EPEVTQTPSHQVTQMGQEVILRCVPISNHLYFYWYRQILGQKVEFLVSFYNNEISEKSEIFDDQFSVERPDGSNFTLKIRSTKLEDSAMYFCASTRAMGTDTEAFFGQGTRLTVV.

In this sample, this clonotype is large. The chain joins TRBV11-2 to TRBJ2-3; D is undetermined. V was trimmed by 5 bases and J by 1 base, leaving 13 bases between them. In germline, CDR1 is SGHAT, CDR2 FQNNGV. This CDR3 has 15 amino acids. The CDR3 reads CASSQTYSRTDTQYF. The CDR3 nucleotides read TGTGCCAGCAGCCAGACCTATTCACGCACAGATACGCAGTATTTT.

By share, this clonotype counts as large (0.1 to 1%). The J gene is TRBJ2-3, the V gene TRBV11-2; tentative D call: TRBD1 (6 bases). V lost 5 bases and J 6 bases, leaving 12 bases between the germline ends. The CDR3 length is 13 residues. Germline V CDR1 and CDR2: SGHAT, FQNNGV. CDR3: CASSGAGVDTQYF. Written as DNA, the CDR3 is TGTGCCAGCAGCGGGGCAGGGGTGGATACGCAGTATTTT. The full variable domain, completed using reference TRBV11-2 and TRBJ2-3, is EAGVAQSPRYKIIEKRQSVAFWCNPISGHATLYWYQQILGQGPKLLIQFQNNGVVDDSQLPKDRFSAERLKGVDSTLKIQPAKLEDSAVYLCASSGAGVDTQYFGPGTRLTVL.